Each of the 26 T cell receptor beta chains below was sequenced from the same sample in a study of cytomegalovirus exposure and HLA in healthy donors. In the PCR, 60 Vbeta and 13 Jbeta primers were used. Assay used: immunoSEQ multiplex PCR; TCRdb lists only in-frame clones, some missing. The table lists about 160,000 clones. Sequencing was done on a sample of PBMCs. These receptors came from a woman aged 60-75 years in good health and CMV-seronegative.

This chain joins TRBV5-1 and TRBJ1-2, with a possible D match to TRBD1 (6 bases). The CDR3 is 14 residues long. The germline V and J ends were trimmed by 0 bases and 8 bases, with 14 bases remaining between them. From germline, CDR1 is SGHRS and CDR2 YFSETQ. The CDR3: CASSLEGRGEGYTF. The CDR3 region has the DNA TGCGCCAGCAGCTTGGAGGGCAGGGGCGAAGGCTACACCTTC.

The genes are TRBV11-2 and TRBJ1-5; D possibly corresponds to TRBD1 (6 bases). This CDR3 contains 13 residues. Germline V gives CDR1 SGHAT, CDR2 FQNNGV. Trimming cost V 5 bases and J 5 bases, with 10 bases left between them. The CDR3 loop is CASSPGGYQPQHF. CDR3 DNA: TGTGCCAGCAGCCCTGGGGGCTATCAGCCCCAGCATTTT.

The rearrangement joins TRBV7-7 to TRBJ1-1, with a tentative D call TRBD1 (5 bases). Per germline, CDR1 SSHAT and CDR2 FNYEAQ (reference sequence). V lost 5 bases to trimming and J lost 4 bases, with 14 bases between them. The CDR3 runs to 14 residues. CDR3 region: CASSLTPGITEAFF. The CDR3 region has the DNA TGTGCCAGCAGCCTAACCCCAGGGATCACTGAAGCTTTCTTT.

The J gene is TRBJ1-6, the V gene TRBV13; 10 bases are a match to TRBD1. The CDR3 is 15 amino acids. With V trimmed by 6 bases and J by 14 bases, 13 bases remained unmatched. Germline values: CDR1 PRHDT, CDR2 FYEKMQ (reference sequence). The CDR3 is CASRRGTGAERSLHF. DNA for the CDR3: TGTGCCAGCAGAAGAGGGACAGGGGCCGAGAGATCCCTCCACTTT.

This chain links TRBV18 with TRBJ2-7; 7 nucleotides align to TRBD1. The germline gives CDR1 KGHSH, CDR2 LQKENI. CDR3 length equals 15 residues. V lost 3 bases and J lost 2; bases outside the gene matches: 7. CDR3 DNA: TGTGCCAGCTCACCTGACAGAGGGGGCACCTACGAGCAGTACTTC. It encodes CASSPDRGGTYEQYF.

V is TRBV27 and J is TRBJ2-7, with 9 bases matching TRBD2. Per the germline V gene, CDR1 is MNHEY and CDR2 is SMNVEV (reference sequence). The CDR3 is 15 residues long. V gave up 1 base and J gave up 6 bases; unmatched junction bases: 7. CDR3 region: CASSLFLAGTGEQYF. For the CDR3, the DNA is TGTGCCAGCAGTTTATTCCTAGCGGGAACGGGCGAGCAGTACTTC.

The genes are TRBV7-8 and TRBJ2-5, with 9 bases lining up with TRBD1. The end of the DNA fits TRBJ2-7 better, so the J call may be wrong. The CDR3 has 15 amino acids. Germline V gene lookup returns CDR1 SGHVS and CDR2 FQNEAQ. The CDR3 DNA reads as TGTGCCAGCACCGACAGGGGGACAACAGTTTACGAGCAGTACTTC. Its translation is CASTDRGTTVYEQYF.

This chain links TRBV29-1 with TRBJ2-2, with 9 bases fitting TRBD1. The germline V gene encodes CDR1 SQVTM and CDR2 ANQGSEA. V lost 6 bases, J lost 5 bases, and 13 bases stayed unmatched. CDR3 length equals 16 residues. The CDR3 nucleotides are TGCAGCGTCTCCCCGACCGGGACAGGGCCTACCGGGGAGCTGTTTTTT. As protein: CSVSPTGTGPTGELFF.

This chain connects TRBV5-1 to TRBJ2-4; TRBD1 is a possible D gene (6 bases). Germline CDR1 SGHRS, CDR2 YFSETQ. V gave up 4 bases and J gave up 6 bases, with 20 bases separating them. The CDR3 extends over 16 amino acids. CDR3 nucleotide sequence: TGCGCCAGCAGCCCGGATCTGGCTCTAGGGGGAAACATTCAGTACTTC. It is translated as CASSPDLALGGNIQYF.

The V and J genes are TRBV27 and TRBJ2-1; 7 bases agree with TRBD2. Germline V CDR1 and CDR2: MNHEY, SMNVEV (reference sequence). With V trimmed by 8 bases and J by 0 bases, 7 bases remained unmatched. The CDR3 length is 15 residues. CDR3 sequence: CASRSGALSYNEQFF. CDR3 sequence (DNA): TGTGCCAGCCGAAGCGGGGCCCTCTCCTACAATGAGCAGTTCTTC.

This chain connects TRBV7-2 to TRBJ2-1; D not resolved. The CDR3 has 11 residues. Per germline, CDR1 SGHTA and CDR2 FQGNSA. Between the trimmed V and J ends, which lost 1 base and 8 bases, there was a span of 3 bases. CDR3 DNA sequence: TGTGCCAGCAGCTTAGTATATGAGCAGTTCTTC. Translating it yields CASSLVYEQFF. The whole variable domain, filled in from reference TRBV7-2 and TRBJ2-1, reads GAGVSQSPSNKVTEKGKDVELRCDPISGHTALYWYRQSLGQGLEFLIYFQGNSAPDKSGLPSDRFSAERTGGSVSTLTIQRTQQEDSAVYLCASSLVYEQFFGPGTRLTVL.

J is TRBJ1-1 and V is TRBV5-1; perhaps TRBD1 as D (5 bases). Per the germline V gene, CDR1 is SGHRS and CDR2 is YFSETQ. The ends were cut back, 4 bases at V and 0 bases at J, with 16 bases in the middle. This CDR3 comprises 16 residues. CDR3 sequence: CASSRAGGILNTEAFF. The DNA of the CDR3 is TGCGCCAGCAGCCGAGCGGGGGGGATACTGAACACTGAAGCTTTCTTT.

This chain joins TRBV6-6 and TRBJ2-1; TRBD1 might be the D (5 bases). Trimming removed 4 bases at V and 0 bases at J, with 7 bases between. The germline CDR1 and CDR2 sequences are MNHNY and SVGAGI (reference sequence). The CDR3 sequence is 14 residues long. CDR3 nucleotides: TGTGCCAGCAGTTCTGACAGCTCCTACAATGAGCAGTTCTTC. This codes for CASSSDSSYNEQFF.

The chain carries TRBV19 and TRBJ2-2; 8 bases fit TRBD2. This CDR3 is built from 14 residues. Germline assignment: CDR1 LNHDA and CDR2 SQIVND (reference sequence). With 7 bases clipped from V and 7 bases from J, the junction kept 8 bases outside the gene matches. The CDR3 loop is CASTFRGGGGELFF. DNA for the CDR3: TGTGCCAGTACCTTCCGGGGGGGTGGCGGGGAGCTGTTTTTT.

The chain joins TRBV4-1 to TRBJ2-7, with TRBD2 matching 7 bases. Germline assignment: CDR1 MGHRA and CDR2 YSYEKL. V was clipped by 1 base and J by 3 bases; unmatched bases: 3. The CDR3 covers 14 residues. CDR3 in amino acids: CASSQGLAHYEQYF. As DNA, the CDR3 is TGCGCCAGCAGCCAAGGACTAGCTCACTACGAGCAGTACTTC.

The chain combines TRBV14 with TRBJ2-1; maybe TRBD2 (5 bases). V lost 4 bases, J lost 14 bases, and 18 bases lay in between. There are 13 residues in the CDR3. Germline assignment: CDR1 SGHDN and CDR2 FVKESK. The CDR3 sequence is CASSPILPGSEFF. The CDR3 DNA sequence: TGTGCCAGCAGCCCAATTTTACCGGGGTCGGAGTTCTTC.

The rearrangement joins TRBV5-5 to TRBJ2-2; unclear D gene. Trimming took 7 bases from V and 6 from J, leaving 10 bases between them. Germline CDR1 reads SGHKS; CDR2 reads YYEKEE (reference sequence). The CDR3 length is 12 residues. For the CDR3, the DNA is TGTGCCAGCCGACACCCCGCCGGGGAGCTGTTTTTT. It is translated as CASRHPAGELFF. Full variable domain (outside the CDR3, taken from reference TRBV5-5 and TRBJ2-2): DAGVTQSPTHLIKTRGQQVTLRCSPISGHKSVSWYQQVLGQGPQFIFQYYEKEERGRGNFPDRFSARQFPNYSSELNVNALLLGDSALYLCASRHPAGELFFGEGSRLTVL.

DNA for the CDR3: TGTGCCAGCAGCTCTCAGGGTATCGGAACCGGGGAGCTGTTTTTT. Translation: CASSSQGIGTGELFF. The chain carries TRBV5-5 and TRBJ2-2; D is possibly TRBD1 (5 bases). Germline CDR1 SGHKS, CDR2 YYEKEE (reference sequence). Trimming pared 3 bases from V and 5 bases from J, leaving 14 bases between. CDR3 length equals 15 residues.

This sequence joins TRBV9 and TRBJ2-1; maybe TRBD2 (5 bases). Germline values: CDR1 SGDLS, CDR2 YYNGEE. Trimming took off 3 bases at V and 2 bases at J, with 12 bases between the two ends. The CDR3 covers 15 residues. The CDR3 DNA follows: TGTGCCAGCAGCGGTACCAGCGGAACCTACAATGAGCAGTTCTTC. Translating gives CASSGTSGTYNEQFF. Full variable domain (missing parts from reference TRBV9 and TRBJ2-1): DSGVTQTPKHLITATGQRVTLRCSPRSGDLSVYWYQQSLDQGLQFLIQYYNGEERAKGNILERFSAQQFPDLHSELNLSSLELGDSALYFCASSGTSGTYNEQFFGPGTRLTVL.

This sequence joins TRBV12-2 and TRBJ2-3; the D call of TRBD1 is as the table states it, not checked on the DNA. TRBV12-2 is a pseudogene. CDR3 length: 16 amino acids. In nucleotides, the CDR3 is TGTGCAAGTCGCTTTTACAGGGCAAGGTGTCGCTTGGGGCAGTATTTT. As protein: CASRFYRARCRLGQYF.

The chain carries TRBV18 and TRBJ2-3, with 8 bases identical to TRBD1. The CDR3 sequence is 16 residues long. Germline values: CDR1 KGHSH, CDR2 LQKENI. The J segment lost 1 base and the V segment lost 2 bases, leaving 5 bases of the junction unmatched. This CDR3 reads CASSPMTGVGTDTQYF. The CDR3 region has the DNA TGTGCCAGCTCACCAATGACAGGGGTTGGCACAGATACGCAGTATTTT.

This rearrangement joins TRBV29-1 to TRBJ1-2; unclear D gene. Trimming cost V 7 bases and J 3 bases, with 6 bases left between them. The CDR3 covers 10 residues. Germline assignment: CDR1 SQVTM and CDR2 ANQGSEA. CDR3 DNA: TGCAGCGCCGAGCACTATGGCTACACCTTC. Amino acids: CSAEHYGYTF.

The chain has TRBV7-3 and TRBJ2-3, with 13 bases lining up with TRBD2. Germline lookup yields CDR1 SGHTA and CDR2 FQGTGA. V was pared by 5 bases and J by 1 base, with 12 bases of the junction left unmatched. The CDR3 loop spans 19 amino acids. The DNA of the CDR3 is TGTGCCAGCAGCCGGCCATCAGGTGGACTAGCGGGGGGCACAGATACGCAGTATTTT. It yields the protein CASSRPSGGLAGGTDTQYF.

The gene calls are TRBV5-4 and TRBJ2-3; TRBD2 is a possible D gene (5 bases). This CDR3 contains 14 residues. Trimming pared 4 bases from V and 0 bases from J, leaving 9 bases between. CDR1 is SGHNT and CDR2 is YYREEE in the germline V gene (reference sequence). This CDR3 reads CASSLRESTDTQYF. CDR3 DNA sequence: TGTGCCAGCAGCCTCCGGGAAAGCACAGATACGCAGTATTTT. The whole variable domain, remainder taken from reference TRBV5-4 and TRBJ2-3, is ETGVTQSPTHLIKTRGQQVTLRCSSQSGHNTVSWYQQALGQGPQFIFQYYREEENGRGNFPPRFSGLQFPNYSSELNVNALELDDSALYLCASSLRESTDTQYFGPGTRLTVL.

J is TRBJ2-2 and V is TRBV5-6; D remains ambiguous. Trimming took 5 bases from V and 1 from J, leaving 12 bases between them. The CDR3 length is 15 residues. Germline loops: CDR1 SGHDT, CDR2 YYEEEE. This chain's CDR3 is CASSRRLQNTGELFF. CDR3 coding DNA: TGTGCCAGCAGTCGCCGATTACAGAACACCGGGGAGCTGTTTTTT. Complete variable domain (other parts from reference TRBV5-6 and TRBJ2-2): DAGVTQSPTHLIKTRGQQVTLRCSPKSGHDTVSWYQQALGQGPQFIFQYYEEEERQRGNFPDRFSGHQFPNYSSELNVNALLLGDSALYLCASSRRLQNTGELFFGEGSRLTVL.

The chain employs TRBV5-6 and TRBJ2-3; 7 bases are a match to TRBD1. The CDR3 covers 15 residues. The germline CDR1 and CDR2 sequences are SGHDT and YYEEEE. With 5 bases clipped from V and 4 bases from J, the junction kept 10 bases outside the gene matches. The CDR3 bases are TGTGCCAGCAGTGGGACAGAAAAGGCGTCAGATACGCAGTATTTT. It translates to CASSGTEKASDTQYF.